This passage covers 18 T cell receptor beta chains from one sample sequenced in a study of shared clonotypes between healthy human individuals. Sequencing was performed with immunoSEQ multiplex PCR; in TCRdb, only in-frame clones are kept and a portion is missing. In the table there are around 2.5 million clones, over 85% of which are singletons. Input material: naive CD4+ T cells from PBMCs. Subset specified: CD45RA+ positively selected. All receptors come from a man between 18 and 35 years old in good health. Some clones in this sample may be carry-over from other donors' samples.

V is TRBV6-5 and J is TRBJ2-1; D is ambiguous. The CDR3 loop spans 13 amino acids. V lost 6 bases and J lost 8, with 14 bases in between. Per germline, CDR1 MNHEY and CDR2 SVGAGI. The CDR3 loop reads CASRTYLRDEQFF. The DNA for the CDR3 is TGTGCCAGCAGGACATATCTCCGGGATGAGCAGTTCTTC.

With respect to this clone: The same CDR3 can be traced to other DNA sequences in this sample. This CDR3 is CASSLRYNEQFF. For the CDR3, the DNA is TGTGCCAGCAGCCTCAGGTACAATGAGCAGTTCTTC. The V gene is TRBV28, the J gene TRBJ2-1; D ambiguous. V lost 6 bases to trimming and J lost 4 bases, with 7 bases between them. The CDR3 spans 12 residues. Looked up from germline, CDR1 is MDHEN and CDR2 is SYDVKM.

The CDR3 protein is CASVGGGPWNEQFF. The CDR3 DNA is TGTGCCAGTGTTGGGGGAGGGCCTTGGAATGAGCAGTTCTTC. This chain connects TRBV28 to TRBJ2-1; 7 bases fit TRBD2. V lost 9 bases to trimming and J lost 7 bases; unmatched junction nucleotides: 12. CDR1 is MDHEN and CDR2 is SYDVKM in the germline V gene. The CDR3 is 14 amino acids. Filled out from reference TRBV28 and TRBJ2-1, the complete variable domain reads DVKVTQSSRYLVKRTGEKVFLECVQDMDHENMFWYRQDPGLGLRLIYFSYDVKMKEKGDIPEGYSVSREKKERFSLILESASTNQTSMYLCASVGGGPWNEQFFGPGTRLTVL.

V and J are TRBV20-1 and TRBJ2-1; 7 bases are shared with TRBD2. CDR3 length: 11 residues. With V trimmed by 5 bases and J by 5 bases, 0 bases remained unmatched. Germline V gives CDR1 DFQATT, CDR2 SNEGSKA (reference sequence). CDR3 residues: CSAGGDNEQFF. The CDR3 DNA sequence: TGCAGTGCTGGGGGGGACAATGAGCAGTTCTTC.

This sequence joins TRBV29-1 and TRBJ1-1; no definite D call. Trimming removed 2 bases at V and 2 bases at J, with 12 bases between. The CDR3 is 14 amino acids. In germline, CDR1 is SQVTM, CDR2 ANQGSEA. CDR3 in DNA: TGCAGCGTTGAACCCTACAGAGGTAACACTGAAGCTTTCTTT. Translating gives CSVEPYRGNTEAFF.

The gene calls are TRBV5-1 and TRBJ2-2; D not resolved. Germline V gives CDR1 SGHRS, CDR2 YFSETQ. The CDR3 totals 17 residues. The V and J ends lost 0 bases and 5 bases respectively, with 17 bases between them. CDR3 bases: TGCGCCAGCAGCTTGGTACCGCGCGGAGCTCGGACCGGGGAGCTGTTTTTT. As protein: CASSLVPRGARTGELFF.

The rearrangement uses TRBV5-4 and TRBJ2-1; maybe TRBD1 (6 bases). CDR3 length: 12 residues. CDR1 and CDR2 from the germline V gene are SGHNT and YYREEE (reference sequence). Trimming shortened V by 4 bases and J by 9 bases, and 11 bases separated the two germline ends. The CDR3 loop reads CASSLTGFEQFF. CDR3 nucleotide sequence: TGTGCCAGCAGCCTGACAGGATTTGAGCAGTTCTTC.

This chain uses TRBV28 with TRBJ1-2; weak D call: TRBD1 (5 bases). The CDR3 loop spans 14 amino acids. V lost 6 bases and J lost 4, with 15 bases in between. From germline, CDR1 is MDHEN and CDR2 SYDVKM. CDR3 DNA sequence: TGTGCCAGCAGGGGGGGGTGGGGAATCTATGGCTACACCTTC. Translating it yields CASRGGWGIYGYTF.

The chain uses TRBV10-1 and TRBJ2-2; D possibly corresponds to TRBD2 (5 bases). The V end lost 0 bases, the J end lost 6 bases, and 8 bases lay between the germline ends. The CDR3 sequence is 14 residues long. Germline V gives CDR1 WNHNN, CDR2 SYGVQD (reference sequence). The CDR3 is CASSESGSAGELFF. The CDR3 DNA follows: TGCGCCAGCAGTGAGTCGGGTAGCGCCGGGGAGCTGTTTTTT.

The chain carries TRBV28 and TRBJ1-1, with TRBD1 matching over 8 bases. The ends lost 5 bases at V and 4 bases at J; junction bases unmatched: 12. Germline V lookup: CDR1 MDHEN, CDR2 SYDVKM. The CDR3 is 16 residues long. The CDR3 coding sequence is TGTGCCAGCAGTACCATCGGACAGGGTCCAGGCACTGAAGCTTTCTTT. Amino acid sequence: CASSTIGQGPGTEAFF. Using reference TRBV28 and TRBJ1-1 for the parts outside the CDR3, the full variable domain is DVKVTQSSRYLVKRTGEKVFLECVQDMDHENMFWYRQDPGLGLRLIYFSYDVKMKEKGDIPEGYSVSREKKERFSLILESASTNQTSMYLCASSTIGQGPGTEAFFGQGTRLTVV.

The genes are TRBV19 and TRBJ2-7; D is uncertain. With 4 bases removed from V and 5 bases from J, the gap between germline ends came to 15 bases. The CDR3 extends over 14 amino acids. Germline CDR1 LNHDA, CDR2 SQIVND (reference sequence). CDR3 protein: CASSTGRWGDEQYF. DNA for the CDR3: TGTGCCAGTAGTACCGGACGGTGGGGTGACGAGCAGTACTTC.

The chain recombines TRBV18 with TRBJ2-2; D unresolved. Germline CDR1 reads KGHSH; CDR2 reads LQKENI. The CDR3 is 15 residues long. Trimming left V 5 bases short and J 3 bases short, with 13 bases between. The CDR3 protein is CASSSGERDTGELFF. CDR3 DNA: TGTGCCAGCTCATCCGGAGAAAGGGACACCGGGGAGCTGTTTTTT.

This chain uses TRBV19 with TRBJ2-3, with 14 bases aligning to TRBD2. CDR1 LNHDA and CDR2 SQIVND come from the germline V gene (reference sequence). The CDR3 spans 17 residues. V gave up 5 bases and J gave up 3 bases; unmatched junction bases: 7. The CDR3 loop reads CASSPRTSGRWTDTQYF. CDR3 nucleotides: TGTGCCAGTAGTCCCCGGACTAGCGGGAGGTGGACAGATACGCAGTATTTT. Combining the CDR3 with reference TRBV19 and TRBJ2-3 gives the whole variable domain DGGITQSPKYLFRKEGQNVTLSCEQNLNHDAMYWYRQDPGQGLRLIYYSQIVNDFQKGDIAEGYSVSREKKESFPLTVTSAQKNPTAFYLCASSPRTSGRWTDTQYFGPGTRLTVL.

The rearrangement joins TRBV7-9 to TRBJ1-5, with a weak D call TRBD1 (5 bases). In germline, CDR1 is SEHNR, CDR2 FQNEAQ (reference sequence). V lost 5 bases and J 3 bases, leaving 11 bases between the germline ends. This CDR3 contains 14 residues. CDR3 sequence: CASSKDIPNQPQHF. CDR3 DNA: TGTGCCAGCAGCAAGGACATACCCAATCAGCCCCAGCATTTT.

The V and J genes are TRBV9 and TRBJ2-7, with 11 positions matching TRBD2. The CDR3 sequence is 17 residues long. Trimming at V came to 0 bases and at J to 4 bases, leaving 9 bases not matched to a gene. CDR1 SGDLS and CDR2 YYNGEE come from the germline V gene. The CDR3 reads CASSVVSSGRAEYEQYF. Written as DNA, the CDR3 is TGTGCCAGCAGCGTAGTAAGTAGCGGGAGGGCCGAGTACGAGCAGTACTTC.

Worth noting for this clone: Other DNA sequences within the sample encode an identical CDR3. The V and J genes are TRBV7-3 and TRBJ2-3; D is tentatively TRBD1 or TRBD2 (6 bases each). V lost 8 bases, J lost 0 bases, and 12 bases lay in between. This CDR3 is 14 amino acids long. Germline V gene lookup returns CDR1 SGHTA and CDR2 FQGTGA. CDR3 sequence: CASSRGGSTDTQYF. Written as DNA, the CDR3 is TGTGCCAGCTCCAGAGGGGGGAGCACAGATACGCAGTATTTT.

CDR3 coding DNA: TGTGCCAGTAGTACCGGACAGGGATACAATCAGCCCCAGCATTTT. It codes for CASSTGQGYNQPQHF. The chain recombines TRBV19 with TRBJ1-5; TRBD1 agrees at 8 bases. Germline V gives CDR1 LNHDA, CDR2 SQIVND (reference sequence). The CDR3 extends over 15 amino acids. V was pared by 4 bases and J by 3 bases, with 5 bases of the junction left unmatched.

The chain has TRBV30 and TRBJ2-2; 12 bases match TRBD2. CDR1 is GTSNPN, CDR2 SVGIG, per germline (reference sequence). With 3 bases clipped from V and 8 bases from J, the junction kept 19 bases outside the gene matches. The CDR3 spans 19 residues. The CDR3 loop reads CAWRQAIGGLAGLQGELFF. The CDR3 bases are TGTGCCTGGAGACAAGCCATCGGGGGACTAGCGGGTCTCCAAGGGGAGCTGTTTTTT.